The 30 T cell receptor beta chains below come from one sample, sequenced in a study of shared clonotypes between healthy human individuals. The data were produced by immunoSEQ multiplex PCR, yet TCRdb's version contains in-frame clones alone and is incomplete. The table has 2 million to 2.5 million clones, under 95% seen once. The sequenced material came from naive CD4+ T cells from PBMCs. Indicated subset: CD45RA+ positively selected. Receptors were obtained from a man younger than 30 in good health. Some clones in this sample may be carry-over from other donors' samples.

The CDR3 spells CAWGHGFSYEQYF. Here the CDR3 DNA reads TGTGCCTGGGGCCATGGGTTCTCCTACGAGCAGTACTTC. V usage is TRBV30 and J usage is TRBJ2-5; D gene uncertain. Near its end, the DNA agrees better with TRBJ2-7, so the J call may be wrong. CDR3 length: 13 amino acids. Germline V CDR1 and CDR2: GTSNPN, SVGIG (reference sequence).

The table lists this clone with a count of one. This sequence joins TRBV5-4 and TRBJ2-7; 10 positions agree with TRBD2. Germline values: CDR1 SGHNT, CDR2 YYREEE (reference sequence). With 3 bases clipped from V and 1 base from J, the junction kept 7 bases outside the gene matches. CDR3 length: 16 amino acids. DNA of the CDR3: TGTGCCAGCAGCTCTGGTAGCGGGAGGAATTCCTACGAGCAGTACTTC. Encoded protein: CASSSGSGRNSYEQYF. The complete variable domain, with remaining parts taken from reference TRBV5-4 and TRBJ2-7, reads ETGVTQSPTHLIKTRGQQVTLRCSSQSGHNTVSWYQQALGQGPQFIFQYYREEENGRGNFPPRFSGLQFPNYSSELNVNALELDDSALYLCASSSGSGRNSYEQYFGPGTRLTVT.

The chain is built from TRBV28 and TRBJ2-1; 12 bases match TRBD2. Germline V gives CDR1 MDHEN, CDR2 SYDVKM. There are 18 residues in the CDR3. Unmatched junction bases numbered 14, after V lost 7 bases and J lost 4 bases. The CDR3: CASTLIGPTSGRYNEQFF. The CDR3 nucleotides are TGTGCCAGCACCCTCATCGGGCCGACTAGCGGGAGATACAATGAGCAGTTCTTC. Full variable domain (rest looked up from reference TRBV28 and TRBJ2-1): DVKVTQSSRYLVKRTGEKVFLECVQDMDHENMFWYRQDPGLGLRLIYFSYDVKMKEKGDIPEGYSVSREKKERFSLILESASTNQTSMYLCASTLIGPTSGRYNEQFFGPGTRLTVL.

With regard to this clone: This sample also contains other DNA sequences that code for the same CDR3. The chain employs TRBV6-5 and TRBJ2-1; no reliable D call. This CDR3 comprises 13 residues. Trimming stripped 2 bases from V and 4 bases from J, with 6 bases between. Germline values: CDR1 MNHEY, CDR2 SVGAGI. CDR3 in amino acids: CASSYERYNEQFF. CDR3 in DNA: TGTGCCAGCAGTTACGAGAGGTACAATGAGCAGTTCTTC.

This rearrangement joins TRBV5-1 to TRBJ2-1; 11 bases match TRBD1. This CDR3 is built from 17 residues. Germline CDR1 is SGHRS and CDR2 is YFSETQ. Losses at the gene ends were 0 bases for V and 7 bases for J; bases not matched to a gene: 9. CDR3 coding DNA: TGCGCCAGCAGCTTGGAACCTTCCGGGACAGGGGGGAATGAGCAGTTCTTC. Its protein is CASSLEPSGTGGNEQFF. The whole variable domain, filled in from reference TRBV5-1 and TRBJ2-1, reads KAGVTQTPRYLIKTRGQQVTLSCSPISGHRSVSWYQQTPGQGLQFLFEYFSETQRNKGNFPGRFSGRQFSNSRSEMNVSTLELGDSALYLCASSLEPSGTGGNEQFFGPGTRLTVL.

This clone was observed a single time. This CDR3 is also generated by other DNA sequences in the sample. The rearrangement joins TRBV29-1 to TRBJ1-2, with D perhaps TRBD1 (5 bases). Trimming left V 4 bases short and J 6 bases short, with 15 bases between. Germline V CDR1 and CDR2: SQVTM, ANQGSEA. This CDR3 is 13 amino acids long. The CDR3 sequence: CSVGSGQGDGYTF. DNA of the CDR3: TGCAGCGTTGGATCTGGGCAGGGCGATGGCTACACCTTC.

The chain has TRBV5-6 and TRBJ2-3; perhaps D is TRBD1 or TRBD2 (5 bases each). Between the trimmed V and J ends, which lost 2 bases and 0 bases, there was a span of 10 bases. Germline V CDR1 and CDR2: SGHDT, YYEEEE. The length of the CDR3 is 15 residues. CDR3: CASSFLGASTDTQYF. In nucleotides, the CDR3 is TGTGCCAGCAGCTTTCTCGGGGCTAGCACAGATACGCAGTATTTT.

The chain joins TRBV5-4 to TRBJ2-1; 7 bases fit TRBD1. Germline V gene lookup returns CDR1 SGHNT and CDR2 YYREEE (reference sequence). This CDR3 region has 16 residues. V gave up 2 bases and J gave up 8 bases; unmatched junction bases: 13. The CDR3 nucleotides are TGTGCCAGCAGCTTTTCCAGGGGGTCCATGGTCGATGAGCAGTTCTTC. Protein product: CASSFSRGSMVDEQFF.

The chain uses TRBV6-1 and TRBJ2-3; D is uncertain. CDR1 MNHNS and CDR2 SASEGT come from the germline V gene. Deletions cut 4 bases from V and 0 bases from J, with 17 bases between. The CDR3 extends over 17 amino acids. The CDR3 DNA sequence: TGTGCCAGCAGTGCAGCTAGGCAGATTTCCAGCACAGATACGCAGTATTTT. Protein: CASSAARQISSTDTQYF.

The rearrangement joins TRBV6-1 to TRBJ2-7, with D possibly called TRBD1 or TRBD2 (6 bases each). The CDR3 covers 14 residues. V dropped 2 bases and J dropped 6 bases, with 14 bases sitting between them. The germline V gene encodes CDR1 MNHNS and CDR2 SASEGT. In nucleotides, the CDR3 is TGTGCCAGCAGTGAATCGGGGGCTCGGGTCGAGCAGTACTTC. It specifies CASSESGARVEQYF.

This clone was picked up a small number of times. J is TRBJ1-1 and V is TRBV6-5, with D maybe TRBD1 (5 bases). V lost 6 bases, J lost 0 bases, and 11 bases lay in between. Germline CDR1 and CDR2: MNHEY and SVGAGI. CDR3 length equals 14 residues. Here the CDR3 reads CASSRRGMNTEAFF. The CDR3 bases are TGTGCCAGCAGCCGACGGGGCATGAACACTGAAGCTTTCTTT.

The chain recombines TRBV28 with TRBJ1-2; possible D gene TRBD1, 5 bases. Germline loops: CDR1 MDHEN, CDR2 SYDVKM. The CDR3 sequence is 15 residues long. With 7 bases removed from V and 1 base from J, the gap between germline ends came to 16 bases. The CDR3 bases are TGTGCCAGCATTTCTCCGGGACCCGGTAACTATGGCTACACCTTC. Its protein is CASISPGPGNYGYTF.

CDR3 in DNA: TGTGCCAGCAGTACTTTGGGGACAGGGGGCACTGAAGCTTTCTTT. Translating it yields CASSTLGTGGTEAFF. The chain combines TRBV6-5 with TRBJ1-1; 11 bases fit TRBD1. J gave up 4 bases and V 5 bases, and 6 bases lay outside the gene matches. The germline V gene encodes CDR1 MNHEY and CDR2 SVGAGI. The CDR3 has 15 residues.

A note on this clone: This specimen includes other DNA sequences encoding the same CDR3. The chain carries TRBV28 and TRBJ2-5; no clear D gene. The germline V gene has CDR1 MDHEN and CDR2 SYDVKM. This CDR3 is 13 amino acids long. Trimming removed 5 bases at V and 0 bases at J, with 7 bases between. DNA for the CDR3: TGTGCCAGCAGTCCCCGGAACCAAGAGACCCAGTACTTC. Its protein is CASSPRNQETQYF.

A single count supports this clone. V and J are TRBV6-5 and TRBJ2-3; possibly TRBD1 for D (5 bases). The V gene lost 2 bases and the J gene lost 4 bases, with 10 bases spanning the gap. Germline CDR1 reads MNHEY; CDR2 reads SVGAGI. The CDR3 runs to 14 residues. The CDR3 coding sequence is TGTGCCAGCAGTTACAACCGACAGTCAGATACGCAGTATTTT. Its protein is CASSYNRQSDTQYF.

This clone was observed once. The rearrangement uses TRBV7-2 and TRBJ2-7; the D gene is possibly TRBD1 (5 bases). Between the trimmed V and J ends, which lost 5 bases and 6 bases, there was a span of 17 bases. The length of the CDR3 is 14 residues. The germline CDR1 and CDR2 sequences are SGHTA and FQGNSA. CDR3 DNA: TGTGCCAGCAGCCACCGCCAGGGCGAAGGCGAGCAGTACTTC. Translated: CASSHRQGEGEQYF.

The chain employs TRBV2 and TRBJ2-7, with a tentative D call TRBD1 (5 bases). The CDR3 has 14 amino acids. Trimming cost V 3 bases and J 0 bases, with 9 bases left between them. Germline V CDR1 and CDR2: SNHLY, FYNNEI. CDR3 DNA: TGTGCCAGCAGTGACCAGACAGCCTCCTACGAGCAGTACTTC. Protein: CASSDQTASYEQYF.

CDR3 sequence reads: CATRGGSYNEQFF. The CDR3 DNA is TGTGCCACCCGTGGGGGCTCCTACAATGAGCAGTTCTTC. V is TRBV28 and J is TRBJ2-1; D tentatively reads TRBD1 or TRBD2 (5 bases each). V was shortened by 10 bases and J by 0 bases, with 10 bases between the two germline ends. The CDR3 is 13 residues long. Germline V gene lookup returns CDR1 MDHEN and CDR2 SYDVKM.

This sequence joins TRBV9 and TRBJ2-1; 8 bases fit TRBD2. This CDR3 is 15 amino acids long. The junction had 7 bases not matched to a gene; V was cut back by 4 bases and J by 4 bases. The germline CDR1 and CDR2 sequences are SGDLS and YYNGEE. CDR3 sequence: CASSQLAALYNEQFF. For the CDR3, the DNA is TGTGCCAGCAGCCAACTAGCGGCCCTATACAATGAGCAGTTCTTC.

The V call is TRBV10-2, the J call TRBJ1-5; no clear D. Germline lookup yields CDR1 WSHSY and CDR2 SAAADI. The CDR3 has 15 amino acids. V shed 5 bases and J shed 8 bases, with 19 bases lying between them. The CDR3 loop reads CASSPNRRIGEPQHF. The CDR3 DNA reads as TGCGCCAGCAGTCCCAACCGGCGTATAGGCGAGCCCCAGCATTTT.

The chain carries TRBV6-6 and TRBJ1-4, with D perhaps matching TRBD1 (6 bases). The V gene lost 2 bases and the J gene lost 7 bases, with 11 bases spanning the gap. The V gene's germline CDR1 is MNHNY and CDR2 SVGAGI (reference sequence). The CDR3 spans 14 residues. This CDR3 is CASSYGGAREKLFF. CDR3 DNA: TGTGCCAGCAGTTACGGGGGGGCACGTGAAAAACTGTTTTTT.

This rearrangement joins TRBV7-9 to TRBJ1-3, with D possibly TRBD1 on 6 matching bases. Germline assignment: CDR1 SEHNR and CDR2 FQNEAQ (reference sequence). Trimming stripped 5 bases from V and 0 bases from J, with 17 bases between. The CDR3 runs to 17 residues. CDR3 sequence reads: CASSRRTAVSSGNTIYF. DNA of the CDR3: TGTGCCAGCAGCCGACGGACAGCAGTGAGCTCTGGAAACACCATATATTTT.

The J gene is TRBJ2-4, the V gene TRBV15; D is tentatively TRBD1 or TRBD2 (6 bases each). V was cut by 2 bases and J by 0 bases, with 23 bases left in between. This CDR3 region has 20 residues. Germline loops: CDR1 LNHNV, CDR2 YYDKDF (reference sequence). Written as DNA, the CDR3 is TGTGCCACCAGCAGATCCCCCGGGGGCGGTTTGGGAATAGCCAAAAACATTCAGTACTTC. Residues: CATSRSPGGGLGIAKNIQYF.

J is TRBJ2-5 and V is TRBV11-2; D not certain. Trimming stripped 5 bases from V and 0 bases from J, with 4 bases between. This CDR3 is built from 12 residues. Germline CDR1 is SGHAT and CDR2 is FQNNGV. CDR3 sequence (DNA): TGTGCCAGCAGCAAATACCAAGAGACCCAGTACTTC. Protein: CASSKYQETQYF.

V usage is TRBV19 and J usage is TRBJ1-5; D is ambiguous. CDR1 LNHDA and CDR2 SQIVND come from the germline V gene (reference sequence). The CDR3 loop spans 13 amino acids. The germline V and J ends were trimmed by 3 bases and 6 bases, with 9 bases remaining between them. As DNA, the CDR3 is TGTGCCAGTAGTATCCGGGTGGGTCAGCCCCAGCATTTT. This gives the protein CASSIRVGQPQHF.

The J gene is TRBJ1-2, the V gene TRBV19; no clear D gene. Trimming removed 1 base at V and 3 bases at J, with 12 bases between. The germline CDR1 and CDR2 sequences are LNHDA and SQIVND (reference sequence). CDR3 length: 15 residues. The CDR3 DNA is TGTGCCAGTAGTATAGTGGGCAGTTACTACTATGGCTACACCTTC. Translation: CASSIVGSYYYGYTF.

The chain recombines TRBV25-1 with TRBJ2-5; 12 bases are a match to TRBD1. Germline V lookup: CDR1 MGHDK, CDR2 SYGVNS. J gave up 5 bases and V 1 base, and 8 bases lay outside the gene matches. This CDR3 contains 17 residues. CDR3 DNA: TGTGCCAGCAGTGAATCAAAGGGGACAGGGGGCGGGGAGACCCAGTACTTC. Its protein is CASSESKGTGGGETQYF.

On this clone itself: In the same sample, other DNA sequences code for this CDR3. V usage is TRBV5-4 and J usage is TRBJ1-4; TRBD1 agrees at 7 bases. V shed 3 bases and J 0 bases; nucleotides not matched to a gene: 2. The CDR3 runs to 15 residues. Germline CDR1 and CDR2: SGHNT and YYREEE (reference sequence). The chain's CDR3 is CASSWDRATNEKLFF. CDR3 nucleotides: TGTGCCAGCAGCTGGGACAGAGCAACTAATGAAAAACTGTTTTTT.

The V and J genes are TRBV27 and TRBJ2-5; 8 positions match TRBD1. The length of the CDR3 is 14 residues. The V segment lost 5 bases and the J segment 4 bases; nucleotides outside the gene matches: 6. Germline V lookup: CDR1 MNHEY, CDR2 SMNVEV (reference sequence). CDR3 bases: TGTGCCAGCAGTGGGCCAGGGGGCAGAGAGACCCAGTACTTC. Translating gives CASSGPGGRETQYF.

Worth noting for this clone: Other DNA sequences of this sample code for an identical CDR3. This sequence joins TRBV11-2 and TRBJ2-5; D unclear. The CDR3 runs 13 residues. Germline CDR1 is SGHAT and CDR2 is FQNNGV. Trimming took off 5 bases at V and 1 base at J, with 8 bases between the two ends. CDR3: CASSLLPQETQYF. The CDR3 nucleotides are TGTGCCAGCAGCCTCCTCCCCCAAGAGACCCAGTACTTC.